What follows are 9 T cell receptor beta chains derived from one specimen sequenced in a study of early T cells in non-severe SARS-CoV-2 infection. TCRdb analysed the 5' RACE reads with MiXCR anew, one entry per CDR3 protein. In the table there are under 60,000 distinct CDR3 sequences, over 7% of which are singletons. The sequencing sample was made of whole blood. The receptor source for this set is an adult who was a healthcare worker with PCR-confirmed SARS-CoV-2 infection or an uninfected control (not recorded which).

This clonotype turned up a few times. This rearrangement joins TRBV2 to TRBJ2-1, with 8 bases aligning to TRBD2. The germline CDR1 and CDR2 sequences are SNHLY and FYNNEI. V lost 2 bases and J lost 7; bases outside the gene matches: 4. This CDR3 comprises 14 residues. CDR3 sequence: CASSEWGLGNEQFF. DNA of the CDR3: TGTGCCAGCAGTGAATGGGGACTAGGGAATGAGCAGTTCTTC.

V usage is TRBV4-1 and J usage is TRBJ2-7; perhaps D is TRBD1 or TRBD2 (5 bases each). CDR3 length: 13 residues. Germline V gene data show CDR1 as MGHRA and CDR2 as YSYEKL. V was trimmed by 3 bases and J by 5 bases, leaving 11 bases between them. The CDR3 DNA reads as TGCGCCAGCAGCCAGCTAATGGGGGACGAGCAGTACTTC. Protein product: CASSQLMGDEQYF.

The CDR3: CASRGDRTYEQYF. CDR3 nucleotides: TGTGCCAGCAGAGGGGACCGCACCTACGAGCAGTACTTC. V usage is TRBV12-3 or TRBV12-4 and J usage is TRBJ2-7; D could derive from TRBD1 or TRBD2 (5 bases each). The V and J ends lost 6 bases and 2 bases respectively, with 11 bases between them. CDR3 length equals 13 residues.

This clonotype is judged medium-sized. This chain joins TRBV21-1 and TRBJ2-7; no DNA check was done on the table's D call, TRBD1. TRBV21-1 is termed a pseudogene. This CDR3 contains 16 residues. The chain's CDR3 is CASSKSSSGTVNEQYF. The CDR3 region has the DNA TGTGCCAGCAGCAAGTCATCATCCGGGACAGTAAACGAGCAGTACTTC.

CDR3 in DNA: TGTGCCAGCAGCTTGCGGCAGGGGATGGACAATGAGCAGTTCTTC. Its protein product is CASSLRQGMDNEQFF. V gene TRBV5-5 combines with J gene TRBJ2-1; D perhaps matches TRBD1 (6 bases). Trimming shortened V by 1 base and J by 5 bases, and 13 bases separated the two germline ends. This CDR3 is 15 amino acids long. CDR1 is SGHKS, CDR2 YYEKEE, per germline (reference sequence). The complete variable domain, with remaining parts taken from reference TRBV5-5 and TRBJ2-1, reads DAGVTQSPTHLIKTRGQQVTLRCSPISGHKSVSWYQQVLGQGPQFIFQYYEKEERGRGNFPDRFSARQFPNYSSELNVNALLLGDSALYLCASSLRQGMDNEQFFGPGTRLTVL.

The chain joins TRBV7-2 to TRBJ1-6; possibly TRBD1 for D (6 bases). Germline CDR1 and CDR2: SGHTA and FQGNSA. V dropped 2 bases and J dropped 8 bases, with 13 bases sitting between them. CDR3 length: 15 residues. In DNA form, the CDR3 reads TGTGCCAGCAGCTTAAGGGGGGCAGGGTATTCACCCCTCCACTTT. This encodes CASSLRGAGYSPLHF.

This clonotype was detected ten times or more. J is TRBJ2-7 and V is TRBV29-1, with a tentative D call TRBD1 (6 bases). The V and J ends lost 2 bases and 2 bases respectively, with 10 bases between them. CDR1 is SQVTM, CDR2 ANQGSEA, per germline. CDR3 length equals 13 residues. The CDR3: CSVERDKPYEQYF. The CDR3 DNA sequence: TGCAGCGTTGAAAGGGACAAGCCCTACGAGCAGTACTTC.

This clonotype was detected many times. The chain uses TRBV5-6 and TRBJ2-7, with 9 bases fitting TRBD2. This CDR3 has 15 amino acids. From germline, CDR1 is SGHDT and CDR2 YYEEEE. J lost 2 bases, V lost 4 bases, and 7 bases had no gene match. CDR3 bases: TGTGCCAGCAGCAAGACTAGCGGAGGTACCTACGAGCAGTACTTC. It encodes CASSKTSGGTYEQYF. Filled out from reference TRBV5-6 and TRBJ2-7, the complete variable domain reads DAGVTQSPTHLIKTRGQQVTLRCSPKSGHDTVSWYQQALGQGPQFIFQYYEEEERQRGNFPDRFSGHQFPNYSSELNVNALLLGDSALYLCASSKTSGGTYEQYFGPGTRLTVT.

This clonotype was detected only a few times. The chain links TRBV29-1 to TRBJ1-1; no firm D call. Between the trimmed V and J ends, which lost 7 bases and 0 bases, there was a span of 9 bases. Germline values: CDR1 SQVTM, CDR2 ANQGSEA. CDR3 size: 12 residues. CDR3 in amino acids: CSGQDLNTEAFF. The CDR3 region has the DNA TGCAGCGGCCAGGATTTGAACACTGAAGCTTTCTTT.